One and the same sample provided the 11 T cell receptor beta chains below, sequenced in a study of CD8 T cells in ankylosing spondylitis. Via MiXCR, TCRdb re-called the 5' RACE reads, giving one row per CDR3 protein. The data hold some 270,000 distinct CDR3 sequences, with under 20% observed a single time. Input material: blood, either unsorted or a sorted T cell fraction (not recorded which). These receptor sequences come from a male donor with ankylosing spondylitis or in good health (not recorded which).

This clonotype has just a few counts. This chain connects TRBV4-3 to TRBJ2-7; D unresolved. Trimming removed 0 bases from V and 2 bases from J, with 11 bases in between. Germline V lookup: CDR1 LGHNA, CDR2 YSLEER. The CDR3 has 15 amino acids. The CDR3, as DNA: TGCGCCAGCAGCCAAGATAACAGAACTCCCTACGAGCAGTACTTC. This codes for CASSQDNRTPYEQYF.

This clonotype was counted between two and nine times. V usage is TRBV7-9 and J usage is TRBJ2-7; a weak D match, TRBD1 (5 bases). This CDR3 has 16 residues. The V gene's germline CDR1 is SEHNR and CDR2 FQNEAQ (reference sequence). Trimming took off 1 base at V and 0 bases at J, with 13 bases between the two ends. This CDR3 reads CASSLVGALSSYEQYF. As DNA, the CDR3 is TGTGCCAGCAGCTTAGTAGGGGCCCTAAGCTCCTACGAGCAGTACTTC.

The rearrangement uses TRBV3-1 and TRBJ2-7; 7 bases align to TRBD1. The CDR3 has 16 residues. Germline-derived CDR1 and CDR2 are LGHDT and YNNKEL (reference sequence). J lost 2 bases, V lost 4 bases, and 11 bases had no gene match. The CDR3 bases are TGTGCCAGCAGCCGCAAAGACAGGGCCCCACCCTACGAGCAGTACTTC. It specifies CASSRKDRAPPYEQYF.

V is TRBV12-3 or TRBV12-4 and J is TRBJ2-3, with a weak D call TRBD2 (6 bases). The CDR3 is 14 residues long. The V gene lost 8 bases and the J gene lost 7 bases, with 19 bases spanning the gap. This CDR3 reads CASALGTGLNTQYF. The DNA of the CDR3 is TGTGCCAGCGCATTAGGGACTGGTCTCAATACGCAGTATTTT.

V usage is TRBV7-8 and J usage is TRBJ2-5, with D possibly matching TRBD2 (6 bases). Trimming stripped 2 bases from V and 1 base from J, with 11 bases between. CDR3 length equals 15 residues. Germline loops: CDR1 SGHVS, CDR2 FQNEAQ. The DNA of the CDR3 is TGTGCCAGCAGCTTACCGGGAGAGGGCCAAGAGACCCAGTACTTC. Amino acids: CASSLPGEGQETQYF. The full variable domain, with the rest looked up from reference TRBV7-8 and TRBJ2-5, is GAGVSQSPRYKVAKRGQDVALRCDPISGHVSLFWYQQALGQGPEFLTYFQNEAQLDKSGLPSDRFFAERPEGSVSTLKIQRTQQEDSAVYLCASSLPGEGQETQYFGPGTRLLVL.

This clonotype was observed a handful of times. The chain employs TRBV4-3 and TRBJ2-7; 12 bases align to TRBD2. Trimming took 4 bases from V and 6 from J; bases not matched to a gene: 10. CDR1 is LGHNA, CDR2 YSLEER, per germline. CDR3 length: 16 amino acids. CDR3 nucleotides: TGCGCCAGCAGCCCAAGCACCCTAGCGGGAGGGCGCGAGCAGTACTTC. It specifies CASSPSTLAGGREQYF.

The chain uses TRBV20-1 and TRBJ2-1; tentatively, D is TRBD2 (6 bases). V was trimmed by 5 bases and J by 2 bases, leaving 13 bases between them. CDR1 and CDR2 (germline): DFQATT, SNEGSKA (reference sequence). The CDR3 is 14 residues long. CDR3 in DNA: TGCAGTGCTTATTCGGGACTCACCTACAATGAGCAGTTCTTC. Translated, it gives CSAYSGLTYNEQFF.

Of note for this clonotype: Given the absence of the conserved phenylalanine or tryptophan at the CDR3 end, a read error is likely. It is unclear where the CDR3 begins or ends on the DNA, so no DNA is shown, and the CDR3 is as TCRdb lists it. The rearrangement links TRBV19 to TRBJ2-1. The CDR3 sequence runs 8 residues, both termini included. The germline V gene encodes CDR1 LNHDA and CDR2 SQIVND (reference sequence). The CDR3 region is CASSPIDV.

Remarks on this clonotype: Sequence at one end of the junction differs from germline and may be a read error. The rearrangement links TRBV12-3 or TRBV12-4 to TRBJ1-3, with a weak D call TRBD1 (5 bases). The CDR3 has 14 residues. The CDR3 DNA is TGTGCCAGCAGCCTGACAGCCTCTGGAAACACCGTATATTTT. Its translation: CASSLTASGNTVYF.

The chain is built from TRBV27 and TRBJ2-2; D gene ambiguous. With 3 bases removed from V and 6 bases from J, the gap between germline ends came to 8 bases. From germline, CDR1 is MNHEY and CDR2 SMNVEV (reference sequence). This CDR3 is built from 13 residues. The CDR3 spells CASSFRVSGELFF. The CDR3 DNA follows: TGTGCCAGCAGTTTCCGAGTTTCCGGGGAGCTGTTTTTT.

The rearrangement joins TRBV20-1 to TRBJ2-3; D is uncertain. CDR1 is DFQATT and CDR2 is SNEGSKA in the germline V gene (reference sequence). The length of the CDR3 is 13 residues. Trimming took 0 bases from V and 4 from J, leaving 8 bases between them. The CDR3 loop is CSARDLVADTQYF. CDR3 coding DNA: TGCAGTGCTAGAGATTTGGTAGCAGATACGCAGTATTTT.